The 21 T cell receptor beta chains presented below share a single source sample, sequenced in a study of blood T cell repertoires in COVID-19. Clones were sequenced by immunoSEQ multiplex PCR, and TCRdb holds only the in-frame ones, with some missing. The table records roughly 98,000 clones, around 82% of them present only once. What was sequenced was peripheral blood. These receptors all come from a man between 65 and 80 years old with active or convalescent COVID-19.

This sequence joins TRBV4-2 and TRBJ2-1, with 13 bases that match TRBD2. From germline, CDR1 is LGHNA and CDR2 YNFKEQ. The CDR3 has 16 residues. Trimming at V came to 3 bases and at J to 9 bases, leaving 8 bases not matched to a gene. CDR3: CASSQTSGGWYGEQFF. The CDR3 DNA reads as TGTGCCAGCAGCCAGACTAGCGGGGGGTGGTACGGTGAGCAGTTCTTC.

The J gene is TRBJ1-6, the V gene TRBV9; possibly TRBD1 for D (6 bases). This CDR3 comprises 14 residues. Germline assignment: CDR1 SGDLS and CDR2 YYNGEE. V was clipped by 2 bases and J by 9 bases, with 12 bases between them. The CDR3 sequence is CASSVDRGGSPLHF. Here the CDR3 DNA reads TGTGCCAGCAGCGTGGATAGGGGGGGTTCACCCCTCCACTTT.

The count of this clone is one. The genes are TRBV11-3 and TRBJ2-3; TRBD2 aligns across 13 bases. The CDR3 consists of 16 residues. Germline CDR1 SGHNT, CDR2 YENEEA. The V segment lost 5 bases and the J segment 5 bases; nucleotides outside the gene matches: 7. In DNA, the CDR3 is TGTGCCAGCAGCGACACTAGCGGGGGGGCTATAGATACGCAGTATTTT. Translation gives CASSDTSGGAIDTQYF.

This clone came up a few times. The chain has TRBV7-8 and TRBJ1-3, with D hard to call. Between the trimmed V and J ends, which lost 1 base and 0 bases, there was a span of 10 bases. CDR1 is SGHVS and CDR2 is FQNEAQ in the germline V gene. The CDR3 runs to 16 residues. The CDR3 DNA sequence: TGTGCCAGCAGCTTAGGCCTACAGAGCTCTGGAAACACCATATATTTT. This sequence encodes CASSLGLQSSGNTIYF.

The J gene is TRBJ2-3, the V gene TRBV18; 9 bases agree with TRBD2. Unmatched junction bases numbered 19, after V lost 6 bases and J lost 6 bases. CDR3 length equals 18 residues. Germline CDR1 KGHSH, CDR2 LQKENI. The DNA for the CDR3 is TGTGCCAGCTCGACGAGACAAGTGCTAGCGGGGACTCCCGATACGCAGTATTTT. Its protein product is CASSTRQVLAGTPDTQYF. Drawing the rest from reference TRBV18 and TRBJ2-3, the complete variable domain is NAGVMQNPRHLVRRRGQEARLRCSPMKGHSHVYWYRQLPEEGLKFMVYLQKENIIDESGMPKERFSAEFPKEGPSILRIQQVVRGDSAAYFCASSTRQVLAGTPDTQYFGPGTRLTVL.

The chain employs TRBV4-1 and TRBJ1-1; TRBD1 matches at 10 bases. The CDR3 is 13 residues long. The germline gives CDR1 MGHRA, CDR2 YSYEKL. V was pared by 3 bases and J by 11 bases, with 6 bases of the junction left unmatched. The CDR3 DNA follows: TGCGCCAGCAGCCAGGACAGGGGGGCCGGGGCTTTCTTT. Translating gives CASSQDRGAGAFF.

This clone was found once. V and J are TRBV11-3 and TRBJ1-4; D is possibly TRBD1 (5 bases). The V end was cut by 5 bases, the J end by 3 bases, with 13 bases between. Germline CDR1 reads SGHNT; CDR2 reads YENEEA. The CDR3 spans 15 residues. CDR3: CASSPRGGSNEKLFF. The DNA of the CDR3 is TGTGCCAGCAGCCCGCGGGGGGGATCTAATGAAAAACTGTTTTTT.

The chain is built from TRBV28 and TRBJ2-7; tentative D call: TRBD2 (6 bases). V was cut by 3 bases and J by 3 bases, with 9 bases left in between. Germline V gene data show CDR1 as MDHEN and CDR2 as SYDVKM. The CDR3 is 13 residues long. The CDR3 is CASSFGGSYEQYF. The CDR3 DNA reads TGTGCCAGCAGTTTTGGGGGGAGCTACGAGCAGTACTTC.

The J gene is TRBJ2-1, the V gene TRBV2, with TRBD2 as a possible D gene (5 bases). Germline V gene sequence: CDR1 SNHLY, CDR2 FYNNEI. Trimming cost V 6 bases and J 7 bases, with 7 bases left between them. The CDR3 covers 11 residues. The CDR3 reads CASRAVNEQFF. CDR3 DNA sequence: TGTGCCAGCAGAGCGGTGAATGAGCAGTTCTTC.

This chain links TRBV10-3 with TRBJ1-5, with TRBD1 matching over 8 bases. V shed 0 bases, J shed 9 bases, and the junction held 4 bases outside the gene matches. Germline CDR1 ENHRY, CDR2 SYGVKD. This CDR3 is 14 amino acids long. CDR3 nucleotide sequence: TGTGCCATCAGTGAGTCAAGACAGGGGTCGCCCCAGCATTTT. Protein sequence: CAISESRQGSPQHF.

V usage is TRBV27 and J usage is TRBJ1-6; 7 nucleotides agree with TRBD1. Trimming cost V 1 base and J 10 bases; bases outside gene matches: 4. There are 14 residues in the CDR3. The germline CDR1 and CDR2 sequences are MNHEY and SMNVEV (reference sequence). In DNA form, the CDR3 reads TGTGCCAGCAGTTTATTACAGGGGAACTCACCCCTCCACTTT. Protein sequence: CASSLLQGNSPLHF.

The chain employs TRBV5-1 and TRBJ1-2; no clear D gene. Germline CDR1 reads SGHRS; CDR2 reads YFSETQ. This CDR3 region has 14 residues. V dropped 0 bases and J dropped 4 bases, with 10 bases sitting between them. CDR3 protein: CASSLESVGYGYTF. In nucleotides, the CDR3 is TGCGCCAGCAGCTTGGAGTCTGTCGGCTATGGCTACACCTTC.

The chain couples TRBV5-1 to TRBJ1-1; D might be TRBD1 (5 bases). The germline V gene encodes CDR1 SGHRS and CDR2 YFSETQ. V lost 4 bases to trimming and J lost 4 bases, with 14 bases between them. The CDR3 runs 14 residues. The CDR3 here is CASSRITGSTEAFF. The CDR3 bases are TGCGCCAGCAGCCGAATCACAGGAAGCACTGAAGCTTTCTTT.

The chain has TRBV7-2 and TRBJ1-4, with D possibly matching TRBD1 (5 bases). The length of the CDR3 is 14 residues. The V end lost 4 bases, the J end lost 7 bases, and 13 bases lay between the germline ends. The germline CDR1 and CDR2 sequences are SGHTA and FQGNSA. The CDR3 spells CASSYAGRGEKLFF. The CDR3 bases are TGTGCCAGCAGCTACGCAGGGCGGGGTGAAAAACTGTTTTTT.

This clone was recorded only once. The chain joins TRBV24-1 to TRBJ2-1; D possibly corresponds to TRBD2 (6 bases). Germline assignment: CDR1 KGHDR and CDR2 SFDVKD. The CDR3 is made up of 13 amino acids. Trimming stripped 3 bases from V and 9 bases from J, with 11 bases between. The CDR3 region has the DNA TGTGCCACCAGTGATCCGACGGGAGCTGAGCAGTTCTTC. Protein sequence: CATSDPTGAEQFF.

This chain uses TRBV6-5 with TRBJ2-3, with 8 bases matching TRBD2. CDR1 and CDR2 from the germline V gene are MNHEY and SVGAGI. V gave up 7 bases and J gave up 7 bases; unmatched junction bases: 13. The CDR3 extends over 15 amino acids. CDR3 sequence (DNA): TGTGCCAGCATCGAGGTAGCGGGGCGCACCTATACGCAGTATTTT. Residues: CASIEVAGRTYTQYF.

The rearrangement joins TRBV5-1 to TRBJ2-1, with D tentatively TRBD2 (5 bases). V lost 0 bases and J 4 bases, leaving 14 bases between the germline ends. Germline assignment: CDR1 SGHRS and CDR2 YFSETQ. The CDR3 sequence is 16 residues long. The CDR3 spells CASSLVAGVGYNEQFF. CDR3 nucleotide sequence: TGCGCCAGCAGCTTGGTTGCCGGGGTAGGGTACAATGAGCAGTTCTTC. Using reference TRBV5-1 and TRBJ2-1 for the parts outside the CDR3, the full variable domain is KAGVTQTPRYLIKTRGQQVTLSCSPISGHRSVSWYQQTPGQGLQFLFEYFSETQRNKGNFPGRFSGRQFSNSRSEMNVSTLELGDSALYLCASSLVAGVGYNEQFFGPGTRLTVL.

The CDR3 DNA follows: TGTGCCAGTAAACCACAGGGTGGAGATCAGCCCCAGCATTTT. As protein: CASKPQGGDQPQHF. The chain uses TRBV19 and TRBJ1-5, with D maybe TRBD1 (6 bases). CDR3 length: 14 amino acids. The ends were cut back, 7 bases at V and 5 bases at J, with 15 bases in the middle. Germline CDR1 and CDR2: LNHDA and SQIVND (reference sequence).

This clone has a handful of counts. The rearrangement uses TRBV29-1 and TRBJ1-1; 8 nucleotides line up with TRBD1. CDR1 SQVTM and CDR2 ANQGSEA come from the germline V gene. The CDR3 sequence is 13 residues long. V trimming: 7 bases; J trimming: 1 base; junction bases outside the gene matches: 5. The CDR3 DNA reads TGCAGCGGACAGGGGTCGGGGAACACTGAAGCTTTCTTT. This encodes CSGQGSGNTEAFF.

The CDR3 nucleotides read TGTGCCAGCAGGCCTAACAGGGATCAGCCCCAGCATTTT. Translating it yields CASRPNRDQPQHF. The chain employs TRBV27 and TRBJ1-5, with D possibly TRBD1 on 6 matching bases. This CDR3 contains 13 residues. Trimming cost V 6 bases and J 5 bases, with 11 bases left between them. From germline, CDR1 is MNHEY and CDR2 SMNVEV (reference sequence).

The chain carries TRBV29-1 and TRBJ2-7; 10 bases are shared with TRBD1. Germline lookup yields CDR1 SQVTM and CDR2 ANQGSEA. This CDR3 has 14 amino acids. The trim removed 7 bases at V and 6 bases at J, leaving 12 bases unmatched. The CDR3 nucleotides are TGCAGCGGGACAACCGGGACAGGGGTTATCGAGCAGTACTTC. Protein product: CSGTTGTGVIEQYF.